Below, 16 T cell receptor beta chains from the same sample are listed, as sequenced in a study of CD8+ T cells in alopecia areata. Sequencing used cDNA as its template, made by extracting RNA and reverse transcribing it. Here immunoSEQ multiplex PCR was the method, and the copy in TCRdb shows in-frame clones only, minus some. The repertoire has about 130,000 clones, roughly 62% of them found once; the top ten carry under 8%. The input for sequencing was CD4+ T cells sorted from blood, taken at week 0. These receptors originate from a human donor with alopecia areata.

The rearrangement joins TRBV18 to TRBJ2-3, with 7 bases aligning to TRBD1. Germline CDR1 KGHSH, CDR2 LQKENI. The V gene end was trimmed by 4 bases and the J gene end by 7 bases; junction bases not matched to a gene: 11. The CDR3 totals 15 residues. The CDR3, as DNA: TGTGCCAGCTCACAACGGGACAGCCTTAGAAATACGCAGTATTTT. It is translated as CASSQRDSLRNTQYF.

The table lists this clone with a few counts. The chain carries TRBV7-2 and TRBJ1-1, with 7 bases matching TRBD1. With V trimmed by 5 bases and J by 2 bases, 5 bases remained unmatched. CDR3 length: 14 amino acids. Germline-derived CDR1 and CDR2 are SGHTA and FQGNSA. The CDR3 coding sequence is TGTGCCAGCAGCCCGGGACAGATAAACACTGAAGCTTTCTTT. Translating gives CASSPGQINTEAFF.

The rearrangement uses TRBV30 and TRBJ2-1, with 8 bases that match TRBD2. The germline gives CDR1 GTSNPN, CDR2 SVGIG (reference sequence). Trimming took 1 base from V and 7 from J; bases not matched to a gene: 6. The CDR3 has 14 amino acids. The CDR3 loop reads CAWSGASGWNEQFF. For the CDR3, the DNA is TGTGCCTGGAGTGGGGCTAGCGGGTGGAATGAGCAGTTCTTC.

J is TRBJ2-5 and V is TRBV7-9; D is unclear. Germline CDR1 SEHNR, CDR2 FQNEAQ (reference sequence). This CDR3 contains 15 residues. The germline V and J ends were trimmed by 1 base and 7 bases, with 16 bases remaining between them. The CDR3 bases are TGTGCCAGCAGCTTAGATCGTATGGGTACGGTGACCCAGTACTTC. Amino acid sequence: CASSLDRMGTVTQYF.

The V call is TRBV27, the J call TRBJ1-6; no firm D call. V was pared by 2 bases and J by 7 bases, with 6 bases between. The germline gives CDR1 MNHEY, CDR2 SMNVEV (reference sequence). The CDR3 has 13 residues. Here the CDR3 reads CASSLRHNSPLHF. The DNA of the CDR3 is TGTGCCAGCAGTTTACGGCACAATTCACCCCTCCACTTT.

This clone was seen just once. The chain is built from TRBV5-4 and TRBJ1-1, with TRBD1 matching over 8 bases. The V gene's germline CDR1 is SGHNT and CDR2 YYREEE (reference sequence). This CDR3 has 16 residues. V lost 4 bases to trimming and J lost 5 bases; unmatched junction nucleotides: 13. The CDR3 sequence: CASSTGPGQEETEAFF. For the CDR3, the DNA is TGTGCCAGCAGCACGGGACCGGGACAGGAGGAAACTGAAGCTTTCTTT. Full variable domain (remainder filled in from reference TRBV5-4 and TRBJ1-1): ETGVTQSPTHLIKTRGQQVTLRCSSQSGHNTVSWYQQALGQGPQFIFQYYREEENGRGNFPPRFSGLQFPNYSSELNVNALELDDSALYLCASSTGPGQEETEAFFGQGTRLTVV.

This clone was seen a few times. The chain employs TRBV4-3 and TRBJ2-1; 13 positions match TRBD2. The CDR3 sequence is 19 residues long. Trimming cost V 4 bases and J 0 bases; bases outside gene matches: 9. Germline assignment: CDR1 LGHNA and CDR2 YSLEER. CDR3 protein: CASSLFGTSGAPSYNEQFF. The CDR3 DNA is TGCGCCAGCAGCCTCTTCGGGACTAGCGGGGCCCCCTCCTACAATGAGCAGTTCTTC.

This sequence joins TRBV4-3 and TRBJ2-7; no clear D. V was pared by 0 bases and J by 2 bases, with 8 bases between. Per germline, CDR1 LGHNA and CDR2 YSLEER. The length of the CDR3 is 14 residues. The CDR3 DNA sequence: TGCGCCAGCAGCCAAGACACCAGCACCTACGAGCAGTACTTC. Amino acids: CASSQDTSTYEQYF.

The chain links TRBV29-1 to TRBJ2-7, with 10 bases matching TRBD1. This CDR3 is built from 13 residues. Losses at the gene ends were 1 base for V and 3 bases for J; bases not matched to a gene: 0. From germline, CDR1 is SQVTM and CDR2 ANQGSEA. The CDR3 DNA follows: TGCAGCGTTGAAGGGACAGGGGGCTACGAGCAGTACTTC. It encodes CSVEGTGGYEQYF.

This clone was seen only a few times. This chain joins TRBV29-1 and TRBJ2-7; 8 nucleotides agree with TRBD1. Germline V CDR1 and CDR2: SQVTM, ANQGSEA. V gave up 7 bases and J gave up 4 bases; unmatched junction bases: 12. There are 14 residues in the CDR3. The chain's CDR3 is CSAQRTGGSYEQYF. For the CDR3, the DNA is TGCAGCGCTCAAAGAACAGGGGGTAGTTACGAGCAGTACTTC.

The chain has TRBV5-1 and TRBJ2-7; D call uncertain. The CDR3 has 11 residues. CDR1 is SGHRS, CDR2 YFSETQ, per germline. The V gene lost 4 bases and the J gene lost 2 bases, with 4 bases spanning the gap. The CDR3 nucleotides read TGCGCCAGCAGCGACACCTACGAGCAGTACTTC. Amino acid sequence: CASSDTYEQYF.

The chain uses TRBV6-6 and TRBJ2-7, with D possibly being TRBD1 (6 bases). Germline CDR1 reads MNHNY; CDR2 reads SVGAGI (reference sequence). This CDR3 contains 16 residues. V was pared by 7 bases and J by 0 bases, with 19 bases between. The DNA for the CDR3 is TGTGCCAGCACCGAACAATTAACAGGGAACTCCTACGAGCAGTACTTC. Its protein is CASTEQLTGNSYEQYF.

This clone was recorded once. In DNA, the CDR3 is TGTGCCAGCAGAACGCCGGGACAGAATTCACCCCTCCACTTT. This sequence encodes CASRTPGQNSPLHF. This chain uses TRBV6-6 with TRBJ1-6, with 7 bases aligning to TRBD1. The CDR3 spans 14 residues. Germline V gene sequence: CDR1 MNHNY, CDR2 SVGAGI (reference sequence). With 6 bases clipped from V and 7 bases from J, the junction kept 6 bases outside the gene matches.

The gene calls are TRBV29-1 and TRBJ1-1, with a tentative D call TRBD1 (6 bases). The CDR3 extends over 14 amino acids. The V end lost 3 bases, the J end lost 5 bases, and 16 bases lay between the germline ends. Per the germline V gene, CDR1 is SQVTM and CDR2 is ANQGSEA. Here the CDR3 reads CSVDPHGGRTEAFF. The CDR3 coding sequence is TGCAGCGTTGACCCCCATGGGGGGCGTACTGAAGCTTTCTTT.

This clone came up a few times. V usage is TRBV6-5 and J usage is TRBJ1-5; D is perhaps TRBD1 (5 bases). CDR1 is MNHEY and CDR2 is SVGAGI in the germline V gene. The V end lost 2 bases, the J end lost 4 bases, and 9 bases lay between the germline ends. The CDR3 length is 14 residues. The CDR3 is CASSYVGENQPQHF. CDR3 nucleotide sequence: TGTGCCAGCAGTTACGTAGGGGAGAATCAGCCCCAGCATTTT.

The chain carries TRBV16 and TRBJ1-4, with D perhaps TRBD1 (5 bases). V gave up 5 bases and J gave up 2 bases, with 12 bases separating them. The CDR3 is 15 residues long. Per germline, CDR1 KGHSY and CDR2 FQNENV. CDR3 region: CASSSRGDTNEKLFF. DNA for the CDR3: TGTGCCAGCAGCAGCCGAGGGGACACTAATGAAAAACTGTTTTTT.